This TCR beta chain was sequenced for a study of shared clonotypes between healthy human individuals. Details on this clone: Its target is not known.

As handled by the study authors: Junction-only immunoSEQ data arrived without quality scores, meaning filtering differed. Generated by immunoSEQ multiplex PCR, the TCRdb table keeps only in-frame clones and is missing some. That table furnishes V, J and clone size, whereas the DNA furnished D and trimming. This table holds some 2.3 million clones, 90% to 95% found once. CDR3 length equals 12 residues. Germline assignment: CDR1 SGHTA and CDR2 FQGNSA. V shed 5 bases and J shed 11 bases, with 16 bases lying between them. Study observations and caveats: In this cohort, only blood was sampled, and tissue repertoires likely differ.

Negatively enriched CD4+ T cells were divided by CD45RA into naive and memory. Sequencing input: naive CD4+ T cells from PBMCs. Subset in this sample: CD45RA+ positively selected. The source of this sequence is a man between 18 and 29 years old in good health. Some clones in this sample may be carry-over from other donors' samples. The V gene is TRBV7-2, the J gene TRBJ2-7, with D maybe TRBD2 (6 bases). The CDR3: CASSALAGSEYF. The CDR3 region has the DNA TGTGCCAGCAGCGCACTAGCAGGTTCGGAGTACTTC.